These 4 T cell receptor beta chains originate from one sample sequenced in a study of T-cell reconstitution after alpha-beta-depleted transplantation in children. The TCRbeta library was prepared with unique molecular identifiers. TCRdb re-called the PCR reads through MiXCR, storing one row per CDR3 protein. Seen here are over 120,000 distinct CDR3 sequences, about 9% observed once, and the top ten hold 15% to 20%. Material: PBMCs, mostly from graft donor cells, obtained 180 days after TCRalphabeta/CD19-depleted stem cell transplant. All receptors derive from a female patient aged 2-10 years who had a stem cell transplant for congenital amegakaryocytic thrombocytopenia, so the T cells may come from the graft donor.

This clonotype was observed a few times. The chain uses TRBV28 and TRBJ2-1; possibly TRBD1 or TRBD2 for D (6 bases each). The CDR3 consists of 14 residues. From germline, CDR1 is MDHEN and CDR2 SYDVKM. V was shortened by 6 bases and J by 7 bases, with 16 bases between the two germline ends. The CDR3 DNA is TGTGCCAGCAGGAACAGGGAGGTGGGTAATGAGCAGTTCTTC. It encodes CASRNREVGNEQFF.

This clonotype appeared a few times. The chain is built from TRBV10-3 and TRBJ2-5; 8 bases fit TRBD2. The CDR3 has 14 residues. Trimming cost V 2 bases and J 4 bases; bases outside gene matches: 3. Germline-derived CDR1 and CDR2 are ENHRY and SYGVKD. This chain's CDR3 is CAISEIGGGETQYF. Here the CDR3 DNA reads TGTGCCATCAGTGAGATCGGGGGGGGAGAGACCCAGTACTTC.

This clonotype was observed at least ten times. CDR3 DNA sequence: TGTGCCAGCAGCTTACCCCCGGCGGGTATAGCCAAAAACATTCAGTACTTC. Translation gives CASSLPPAGIAKNIQYF. The chain recombines TRBV13 with TRBJ2-4; possible D gene TRBD2, 5 bases. In germline, CDR1 is PRHDT, CDR2 FYEKMQ (reference sequence). CDR3 length: 17 amino acids. V shed 2 bases and J shed 0 bases, with 14 bases lying between them.

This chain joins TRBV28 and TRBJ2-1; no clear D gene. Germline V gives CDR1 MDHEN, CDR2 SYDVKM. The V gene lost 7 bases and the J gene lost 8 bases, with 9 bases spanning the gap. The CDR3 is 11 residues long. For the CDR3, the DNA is TGTGCCAGCACCTTCTTTGATGAGCAGTTCTTC. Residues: CASTFFDEQFF. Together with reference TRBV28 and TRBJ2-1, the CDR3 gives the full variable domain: DVKVTQSSRYLVKRTGEKVFLECVQDMDHENMFWYRQDPGLGLRLIYFSYDVKMKEKGDIPEGYSVSREKKERFSLILESASTNQTSMYLCASTFFDEQFFGPGTRLTVL.